The entry that follows covers one TCR beta chain sequence. Its antigen is unknown. This entry is derived from a study of T cells expressing NK-cell markers. Study outcomes and limitations: The CD3+CD56-NKG2C+ fraction of a few donors was also led by these clonotypes.

CDR1 SGHRS and CDR2 YFSETQ come from the germline V gene. This CDR3 region has 15 residues. From the 5' RACE reads, TCRdb lists one entry per CDR3 protein and no DNA. The sample table sets out about 260,000 distinct CDR3 sequences. This TCR derives from a woman between 18 and 70 years old in good health. The sample consisted of blood T cells: a sorted CD56 or NKG2C T cell subset, CD4+ or CD8+ T cells, or bulk PBMC T cells (not recorded which). The V and J genes are TRBV5-1 and TRBJ2-2. CDR3: CASSDGRTNTGELFF.